The rows below give T cell receptor beta chains drawn from one sample of a study of blood T cell repertoires in COVID-19. TCRdb's table, derived via immunoSEQ multiplex PCR, lists solely in-frame clones and lacks some. The sample lists a few hundred thousand clones, around 87% occurring once. The material sequenced was peripheral blood. These receptors originate from a man aged 18 to 30 with active or convalescent COVID-19. Both conserved end residues are part of each CDR3. Each record gives: J gene, V gene, CDR3 protein.

>TRBJ2-3|TRBV5-1
CASERSSLGGGADTQYF
>TRBJ1-2|TRBV9
CASSVVTRVEGYTF
>TRBJ1-1|TRBV18
CASSRQGANTEAFF
>TRBJ2-7|TRBV7-9
CASSFSGQGNEQYF
>TRBJ2-2|TRBV19
CASSSMTGRTGELFF
>TRBJ2-1|TRBV7-6
CASSETVTGTNEQFF
>TRBJ1-5|TRBV5-6
CASSLAGGFNQPQHF
>TRBJ2-5|TRBV28
CASSLRGSGRPGETQYF
>TRBJ1-5|TRBV2
CASSFGTGNQPQHF
>TRBJ2-5|TRBV27
CASRPLGRFQETQYF
>TRBJ2-1|TRBV5-1
CASSPRDRYNEQFF
>TRBJ2-7|TRBV28
CASTFYGNRELSYEQYF
>TRBJ1-6|TRBV7-2
CASSLIQGSPLHF
>TRBJ1-5|TRBV4-3
CASSPSYRGSNQPQHF
>TRBJ2-3|TRBV11-2
CASSFAAGMDTQYF
>TRBJ2-5|TRBV2
CASSRTSGGLAETQYF
>TRBJ2-7|TRBV5-1
CASSLADASRHYEQYF
>TRBJ1-2|TRBV19
CASRLPGQGASNYGYTF
>TRBJ1-2|TRBV9
CASDREGGYTF
>TRBJ2-2|TRBV27
CASSRPGTGELFF
>TRBJ1-2|TRBV6-5
CASSTPGTGLYGYTF
>TRBJ1-2|TRBV7-2
CASSPRGAFNYGYTF
>TRBJ2-7|TRBV6-2/TRBV6-3
CASSSRVYEQYF
>TRBJ2-1|TRBV5-8
CASRRAASFNEQFF
>TRBJ2-2|TRBV7-2
CASSLPRATGELFF
>TRBJ1-2|TRBV2
CASGSNYGYTF
>TRBJ2-1|TRBV7-2
CASSLGQGSEQFF
>TRBJ2-3|TRBV6-2/TRBV6-3
CASSSTFFTDTQYF
>TRBJ2-7|TRBV7-9
CASSFAGAYEQYF
>TRBJ2-3|TRBV5-6
CASSFLRTSGRFTDTQYF
>TRBJ1-1|TRBV7-9
CASTNLWGENTEAFF
>TRBJ2-2|TRBV6-5
CASRTGSNTGELFF
>TRBJ2-3|TRBV4-2
CASSQASGGAGDTQYF
>TRBJ2-7|TRBV4-2
CASSQILTGASYEQYF
>TRBJ1-2|TRBV19
CATEGAAYGYTF
>TRBJ1-5|TRBV6-1
CASSGKTGINQPQHF
>TRBJ1-2|TRBV18
CASSNRDLPGSGYTF
>TRBJ2-1|TRBV12-3/TRBV12-4
CASSLMGLVQFF
>TRBJ1-2|TRBV6-5
CASSYSRDRGLFGYTF
>TRBJ2-3|TRBV6-6
CASSGDNTDTQYF
>TRBJ1-5|TRBV2
CASSSGQEQPQHF
>TRBJ2-1|TRBV5-6
CASSPKTGPKYNEQFF
>TRBJ2-1|TRBV5-4
CASSFAGLAADNEQFF
>TRBJ2-2|TRBV3-1/TRBV3-2
CASSFLAGGIGELFF
>TRBJ1-1|TRBV10-3
CAISDGGLASTEAFF
>TRBJ1-6|TRBV7-2
CATGTGFNSPLHF
>TRBJ1-4|TRBV7-9
CARRGKLFF
>TRBJ2-1|TRBV11-2
CASSLEIAGFNEQFF
>TRBJ1-6|TRBV4-1
CASSHWTGRNSPLHF
>TRBJ1-6|TRBV2
CASSEPGQGELHF
>TRBJ1-1|TRBV6-4
CASSLGSRNTEAFF
>TRBJ2-7|TRBV7-6
CASSPGLAGEGYEQYF
>TRBJ2-6|TRBV16
CASSQRQGGVLTF
>TRBJ2-1|TRBV27
CASRIHSGGSLEQFF
>TRBJ1-1|TRBV27
CASSTGPTSHTEAFF
>TRBJ2-4|TRBV23-1
CASSQSGTGTGIRGHKNIQYF